This T cell receptor beta chain appears in the sequencing data of a study of blood T cell repertoires in COVID-19. About the research overall: COVID-19 samples collected from the United States, Italy and Spain covered acute and convalescent phases.

TCRdb's copy holds only in-frame clones and misses some; the assay was immunoSEQ multiplex PCR. The sample contains roughly 230,000 clones, under 90% of which appear only once. Those enrolled, adults aged roughly 18 to 100 years, came from about two dozen US areas. V lost 5 bases and J lost 0, with 11 bases in between. The CDR3 totals 16 residues. Germline V gene data show CDR1 as SGHTA and CDR2 as FQGNSA. The chain combines TRBV7-2 with TRBJ2-6, with a tentative D call TRBD2 (6 bases). The receptor comes from a woman aged 55-69 years who had recovered from COVID-19. Sequenced sample: PBMCs or T cells enriched from blood (not recorded which). The CDR3 loop is CASSPHGGSGANVLTF. The CDR3, as DNA: TGTGCCAGCAGCCCCCACGGGGGCTCTGGGGCCAACGTCCTGACTTTC.